This passage covers 16 T cell receptor beta chains from one sample sequenced in a study of regulatory T cells in long-lasting Graves disease. The time point: persistent/refractory GD, antithyroid drugs over 5 years with positive TRAb. PBMC-derived RNA was used for the TCR library. Construction of the TCR beta libraries employed iRepertoire HTBI primers in conjunction with Arm-PCR of CDR3 regions. TCRdb itself ran the multiplex PCR reads through MiXCR, one entry per CDR3 protein. Here the sample spans about 470,000 distinct CDR3 sequences, 20% to 25% being singletons. The sequencing used peripheral blood mononuclear cells (PBMCs), collected when the disease was refractory, from a patient treated with antithyroid drugs. These TCRs come from a female donor with Graves disease.

The chain recombines TRBV20-1 with TRBJ2-2; 7 bases map to TRBD2. CDR1 and CDR2 from the germline V gene are DFQATT and SNEGSKA (reference sequence). V lost 0 bases to trimming and J lost 7 bases; unmatched junction nucleotides: 14. The CDR3 has 17 residues. CDR3 sequence: CSARDRTAGPPNGELFF. As DNA, the CDR3 is TGCAGTGCTAGAGATCGAACAGCGGGGCCCCCTAACGGGGAGCTGTTTTTT.

This clonotype appeared many times. The chain combines TRBV2 with TRBJ2-5; D is undetermined. The CDR3 contains 12 residues. With 7 bases removed from V and 2 bases from J, the gap between germline ends came to 8 bases. The germline V gene encodes CDR1 SNHLY and CDR2 FYNNEI. The CDR3 DNA reads as TGTGCCAGCACAGCCGTACAAGAGACCCAGTACTTC. It yields the protein CASTAVQETQYF.

The V and J genes are TRBV7-3 and TRBJ1-1; unclear D gene. The CDR3 extends over 10 amino acids. CDR1 is SGHTA, CDR2 FQGTGA, per germline. The V end was cut by 3 bases, the J end by 8 bases, with 4 bases between. The CDR3 is CASSFMEAFF. The CDR3 region has the DNA TGTGCCAGCAGCTTTATGGAAGCTTTCTTT.

This clonotype was found a few times. This chain connects TRBV13 to TRBJ1-1; D unclear. The CDR3 has 17 amino acids. Germline CDR1 and CDR2: PRHDT and FYEKMQ (reference sequence). Trimming removed 5 bases from V and 1 base from J, with 20 bases in between. The CDR3 DNA is TGTGCCAGCAGCGCTAAGACCGAGAGCAGGAGGAACACTGAAGCTTTCTTT. This translates into CASSAKTESRRNTEAFF.

This clonotype was counted at least ten times. The chain recombines TRBV13 with TRBJ1-2; unclear D gene. The length of the CDR3 is 16 residues. Per germline, CDR1 PRHDT and CDR2 FYEKMQ (reference sequence). The V gene lost 5 bases and the J gene lost 0 bases, with 16 bases spanning the gap. The CDR3 spells CASSPEGRRANYGYTF. CDR3 sequence (DNA): TGTGCCAGCAGCCCTGAGGGCAGGAGAGCTAACTATGGCTACACCTTC.

This sequence joins TRBV6-9 and TRBJ2-7, with a tentative D call TRBD1 (6 bases). From germline, CDR1 is MNHGY and CDR2 SVAAGI. The CDR3 has 14 amino acids. The V end lost 3 bases, the J end lost 7 bases, and 16 bases lay between the germline ends. DNA for the CDR3: TGTGCCAGCAGTTACTCTTCAGGGGCAGGAGAGCAGTACTTC. This codes for CASSYSSGAGEQYF.

This clonotype was seen once. J is TRBJ2-5 and V is TRBV25-1, with D possibly TRBD1 on 6 matching bases. Germline values: CDR1 MGHDK, CDR2 SYGVNS. Trimming shortened V by 1 base and J by 2 bases, and 8 bases separated the two germline ends. CDR3 length: 14 amino acids. The CDR3, as DNA: TGTGCCAGCAGTGAATTAGACAGGCAAGAGACCCAGTACTTC. Amino acid sequence: CASSELDRQETQYF.

J is TRBJ2-1 and V is TRBV6-1; 11 positions match TRBD2. The CDR3 loop spans 16 amino acids. J gave up 4 bases and V 5 bases, and 7 bases lay outside the gene matches. Germline CDR1 reads MNHNS; CDR2 reads SASEGT. CDR3 loop: CASSKDPSGRYNEQFF. CDR3 bases: TGTGCCAGCAGTAAAGACCCTAGCGGGAGGTACAATGAGCAGTTCTTC.

This clonotype has only a few counts. The chain is built from TRBV28 and TRBJ2-5, with D tentatively TRBD2 (7 bases). The CDR3 has 13 amino acids. Germline CDR1 reads MDHEN; CDR2 reads SYDVKM. Between the trimmed V and J ends, which lost 7 bases and 5 bases, there was a span of 14 bases. The CDR3 coding sequence is TGTGCCAGCACTTCCGGGGGGCCGGAGACCCAGTACTTC. Protein: CASTSGGPETQYF.

As regards this clonotype: A read error may explain this, as a much larger clone is one base away. The chain combines TRBV6-2 or TRBV6-3 with TRBJ1-2; D not certain. Germline V gene data show CDR1 as MNHEY and CDR2 as SVGEGT. The CDR3 is 16 residues long. V lost 6 bases and J 4 bases, leaving 21 bases between the germline ends. CDR3 loop: CASRSPLSGNRYGYTF. For the CDR3, the DNA is TGTGCCAGCAGATCCCCCCTATCCGGGAACCGCTATGGCTACACCTTC.

This clonotype showed up many times. The rearrangement uses TRBV28 and TRBJ2-7; D uncertain. The germline gives CDR1 MDHEN, CDR2 SYDVKM. Trimming took off 7 bases at V and 4 bases at J, with 11 bases between the two ends. CDR3 length: 12 amino acids. CDR3: CASKGFGYEQYF. The CDR3 DNA reads TGTGCCAGCAAGGGTTTTGGGTACGAGCAGTACTTC. Using reference TRBV28 and TRBJ2-7 for the parts outside the CDR3, the full variable domain is DVKVTQSSRYLVKRTGEKVFLECVQDMDHENMFWYRQDPGLGLRLIYFSYDVKMKEKGDIPEGYSVSREKKERFSLILESASTNQTSMYLCASKGFGYEQYFGPGTRLTVT.

This clonotype appeared many times. The CDR3 is CSVYRGGQETQYF. CDR3 sequence (DNA): TGCAGCGTCTACCGGGGGGGCCAAGAGACCCAGTACTTC. The V and J genes are TRBV29-1 and TRBJ2-5; TRBD2 agrees at 8 bases. Germline CDR1 is SQVTM and CDR2 is ANQGSEA. There are 13 residues in the CDR3. V shed 6 bases, J shed 1 base, and the junction held 4 bases outside the gene matches.

This chain joins TRBV6-5 and TRBJ2-7; 7 nucleotides line up with TRBD1. The germline V gene has CDR1 MNHEY and CDR2 SVGAGI. The CDR3 covers 15 residues. J gave up 3 bases and V 4 bases, and 9 bases lay outside the gene matches. For the CDR3, the DNA is TGTGCCAGCAGTTCTGGGGACAGACTTCTCTACGAGCAGTACTTC. It codes for CASSSGDRLLYEQYF.

V and J are TRBV20-1 and TRBJ2-3; the match to TRBD2 covers 10 bases. V lost 4 bases to trimming and J lost 2 bases; unmatched junction nucleotides: 9. From germline, CDR1 is DFQATT and CDR2 SNEGSKA (reference sequence). CDR3 length: 16 amino acids. CDR3 sequence: CSANGALAGLTDTQYF. The CDR3 DNA is TGCAGTGCTAATGGAGCACTAGCGGGGCTCACAGATACGCAGTATTTT.

This clonotype was found a few times. V gene TRBV6-1 combines with J gene TRBJ2-5, with D possibly matching TRBD2 (6 bases). The germline V gene encodes CDR1 MNHNS and CDR2 SASEGT. Trimming took off 7 bases at V and 2 bases at J, with 11 bases between the two ends. The CDR3 loop spans 13 amino acids. The CDR3 DNA reads as TGTGCCAGCACCAGGAGGGGACAAGAGACCCAGTACTTC. Encoded protein: CASTRRGQETQYF.

The V call is TRBV19, the J call TRBJ1-5, with TRBD1 as a possible D gene (6 bases). The germline CDR1 and CDR2 sequences are LNHDA and SQIVND (reference sequence). The CDR3 consists of 16 residues. V lost 6 bases and J 7 bases, leaving 22 bases between the germline ends. The CDR3 is CASSMGPSGARQPQHF. DNA for the CDR3: TGTGCCAGTAGCATGGGTCCCTCAGGGGCCAGACAGCCCCAGCATTTT. The full variable domain, completed using reference TRBV19 and TRBJ1-5, is DGGITQSPKYLFRKEGQNVTLSCEQNLNHDAMYWYRQDPGQGLRLIYYSQIVNDFQKGDIAEGYSVSREKKESFPLTVTSAQKNPTAFYLCASSMGPSGARQPQHFGDGTRLSIL.